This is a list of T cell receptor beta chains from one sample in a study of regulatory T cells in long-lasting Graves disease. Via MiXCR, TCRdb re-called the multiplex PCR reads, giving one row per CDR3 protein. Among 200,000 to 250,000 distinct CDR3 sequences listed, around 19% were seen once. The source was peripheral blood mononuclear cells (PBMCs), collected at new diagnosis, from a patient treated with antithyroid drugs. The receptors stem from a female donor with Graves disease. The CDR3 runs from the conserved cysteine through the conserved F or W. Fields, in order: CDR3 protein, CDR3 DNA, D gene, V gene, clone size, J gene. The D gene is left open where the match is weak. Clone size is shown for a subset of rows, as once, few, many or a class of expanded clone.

CDR3 protein: CATSDPGLAGVNEQFF
CDR3 DNA: TGTGCCACCAGTGATCCTGGACTAGCGGGAGTAAATGAGCAGTTCTTC
D gene: TRBD2
V gene: TRBV24-1
clone size: .
J gene: TRBJ2-1

CDR3 protein: CASSETGAHNEQFF
CDR3 DNA: TGTGCCAGCAGTGAGACGGGAGCCCACAATGAGCAGTTCTTC
D gene: .
V gene: TRBV2
clone size: many
J gene: TRBJ2-1

CDR3 protein: CASSPRGTSSSPLHF
CDR3 DNA: TGTGCCAGTAGTCCGCGAGGCACGTCGAGTTCACCCCTCCACTTT
D gene: .
V gene: TRBV19
clone size: .
J gene: TRBJ1-6

CDR3 protein: CSARDGGRPAGYTF
CDR3 DNA: TGCAGTGCTAGAGATGGGGGGCGGCCGGCCGGCTACACCTTC
D gene: .
V gene: TRBV20-1
clone size: many
J gene: TRBJ1-2

CDR3 protein: CSAREGAWNYGYTF
CDR3 DNA: TGCAGTGCTAGAGAGGGGGCTTGGAACTATGGCTACACCTTC
D gene: .
V gene: TRBV20-1
clone size: many
J gene: TRBJ1-2

CDR3 protein: CASSLGPYQPQHF
CDR3 DNA: TGTGCCAGCAGCTTAGGACCTTATCAGCCCCAGCATTTT
D gene: .
V gene: TRBV7-2
clone size: many
J gene: TRBJ1-5

CDR3 protein: CASSPGRLGGAYGYTF
CDR3 DNA: TGTGCCAGTAGTCCTGGACGGCTTGGAGGGGCCTATGGCTACACCTTC
D gene: .
V gene: TRBV19
clone size: many
J gene: TRBJ1-2

CDR3 protein: CAISESGASGYTF
CDR3 DNA: TGTGCCATCAGTGAGTCCGGGGCCTCTGGCTACACCTTC
D gene: .
V gene: TRBV10-3
clone size: many
J gene: TRBJ1-2

CDR3 protein: CASSLSPFSGGQPQHF
CDR3 DNA: TGTGCCAGCAGTTTGTCCCCATTTAGCGGAGGTCAGCCCCAGCATTTT
D gene: .
V gene: TRBV28
clone size: many
J gene: TRBJ1-5

CDR3 protein: CATSDSGKYTDTQYF
CDR3 DNA: TGTGCCACCAGTGATAGTGGGAAGTACACAGATACGCAGTATTTT
D gene: .
V gene: TRBV24-1
clone size: many
J gene: TRBJ2-3

CDR3 protein: CASRDRSSREKLFF
CDR3 DNA: TGTGCCAGCAGAGACAGGTCGTCAAGGGAAAAACTGTTTTTT
D gene: .
V gene: TRBV7-9
clone size: many
J gene: TRBJ1-4

CDR3 protein: CASSTLGGAGTGELFF
CDR3 DNA: TGTGCCAGTAGTACCCTAGGGGGAGCGGGCACCGGGGAGCTGTTTTTT
D gene: .
V gene: TRBV19
clone size: many
J gene: TRBJ2-2

CDR3 protein: CSALRGDSYNEQFF
CDR3 DNA: TGCAGTGCTCTTAGGGGCGACTCCTACAATGAGCAGTTCTTC
D gene: .
V gene: TRBV20-1
clone size: many
J gene: TRBJ2-1

CDR3 protein: CASLTGRSYEQYF
CDR3 DNA: TGTGCCAGCTTAACCGGCCGCTCCTACGAGCAGTACTTC
D gene: .
V gene: TRBV18
clone size: few
J gene: TRBJ2-7

CDR3 protein: CASSLLGLAGSSPYNEQFF
CDR3 DNA: TGTGCCAGCAGTTTACTGGGGCTAGCGGGATCATCCCCCTACAATGAGCAGTTCTTC
D gene: TRBD2
V gene: TRBV28
clone size: many
J gene: TRBJ2-1

CDR3 protein: CASSYPRTSGSNYEQFF
CDR3 DNA: TGTGCCAGCAGTTACCCAAGGACTAGCGGGAGTAACTATGAGCAGTTCTTC
D gene: TRBD2
V gene: TRBV6-2/TRBV6-3
clone size: many
J gene: TRBJ2-1

CDR3 protein: CSVEDRLAGYNEQFF
CDR3 DNA: TGCAGCGTTGAAGATAGACTAGCGGGATACAATGAGCAGTTCTTC
D gene: TRBD2
V gene: TRBV29-1
clone size: many
J gene: TRBJ2-1

CDR3 protein: CASSALAFPYNEQFF
CDR3 DNA: TGTGCCAGCAGCGCATTAGCGTTCCCCTACAATGAGCAGTTCTTC
D gene: .
V gene: TRBV5-5
clone size: .
J gene: TRBJ2-1

CDR3 protein: CASSGRQYNSPLHF
CDR3 DNA: TGTGCCAGCAGTGGGCGACAGTATAATTCACCCCTCCACTTT
D gene: .
V gene: TRBV9
clone size: many
J gene: TRBJ1-6

CDR3 protein: CASSQAGGTGELFF
CDR3 DNA: TGTGCCAGCAGTCAAGCGGGGGGGACCGGGGAGCTGTTTTTT
D gene: TRBD2
V gene: TRBV6-1
clone size: many
J gene: TRBJ2-2

CDR3 protein: CASTAGQGGTEAFF
CDR3 DNA: TGTGCCAGCACCGCCGGACAGGGAGGAACTGAAGCTTTCTTT
D gene: TRBD1
V gene: TRBV2
clone size: few
J gene: TRBJ1-1

CDR3 protein: CASKTGTASYEQYF
CDR3 DNA: TGTGCCAGCAAGACCGGGACAGCTTCCTACGAGCAGTACTTC
D gene: TRBD1
V gene: TRBV6-1
clone size: many
J gene: TRBJ2-7

CDR3 protein: CASSLGGNYEQYF
CDR3 DNA: TGTGCCAGCAGTTTGGGGGGGAACTACGAGCAGTACTTC
D gene: TRBD2
V gene: TRBV12-3/TRBV12-4
clone size: many
J gene: TRBJ2-7

CDR3 protein: CASIMDRGLNQPQHF
CDR3 DNA: TGTGCCAGCATCATGGACAGGGGGCTCAATCAGCCCCAGCATTTT
D gene: TRBD1
V gene: TRBV2
clone size: many
J gene: TRBJ1-5

CDR3 protein: CASSGRGPDYGYTF
CDR3 DNA: TGTGCCAGCAGCGGCAGGGGACCTGACTATGGCTACACCTTC
D gene: .
V gene: TRBV5-4
clone size: .
J gene: TRBJ1-2

CDR3 protein: CASSGEGDTQYF
CDR3 DNA: TGTGCCAGCAGCGGGGAGGGGGATACGCAGTATTTT
D gene: TRBD2
V gene: TRBV2
clone size: many
J gene: TRBJ2-3

CDR3 protein: CASSGGQGGTGELFF
CDR3 DNA: TGTGCCAGCAGTGGGGGACAGGGAGGCACCGGGGAGCTGTTTTTT
D gene: TRBD1
V gene: TRBV12-3/TRBV12-4
clone size: .
J gene: TRBJ2-2

CDR3 protein: CASSPLEATDTQYF
CDR3 DNA: TGTGCCAGCTCACCACTAGAGGCCACAGATACGCAGTATTTT
D gene: .
V gene: TRBV18
clone size: many
J gene: TRBJ2-3

CDR3 protein: CSARGQEEKLFF
CDR3 DNA: TGCAGTGCTAGAGGACAGGAGGAAAAACTGTTTTTT
D gene: .
V gene: TRBV20-1
clone size: many
J gene: TRBJ1-4

CDR3 protein: CASSLGRPTNEKLFF
CDR3 DNA: TGTGCCAGCAGTTTAGGTCGGCCAACTAATGAAAAACTGTTTTTT
D gene: .
V gene: TRBV12-3/TRBV12-4
clone size: .
J gene: TRBJ1-4

CDR3 protein: CASSWIHGTAIEQFF
CDR3 DNA: TGTGCCAGCAGCTGGATCCACGGGACAGCCATCGAGCAGTTCTTC
D gene: TRBD1
V gene: TRBV7-9
clone size: many
J gene: TRBJ2-1

CDR3 protein: CASSTDTQETQYF
CDR3 DNA: TGTGCCAGTAGTACCGACACTCAAGAGACCCAGTACTTC
D gene: .
V gene: TRBV19
clone size: many
J gene: TRBJ2-5

CDR3 protein: CASSLTTGLFTNLVNTEAFF
CDR3 DNA: TGTGCCAGCAGCTTGACAACCGGGCTGTTTACTAATTTGGTGAACACTGAAGCTTTCTTT
D gene: .
V gene: TRBV5-5
clone size: many
J gene: TRBJ1-1

CDR3 protein: CAISRGGASSPGYTF
CDR3 DNA: TGTGCCATCAGTAGGGGGGGGGCGTCGTCCCCCGGCTACACCTTC
D gene: .
V gene: TRBV6-1
clone size: .
J gene: TRBJ1-2

CDR3 protein: CSARASHEQYF
CDR3 DNA: TGCAGTGCTAGAGCTTCCCACGAGCAGTACTTC
D gene: .
V gene: TRBV20-1
clone size: many
J gene: TRBJ2-7

CDR3 protein: CASSQEVANTDTQYF
CDR3 DNA: TGTGCCAGCAGCCAAGAAGTTGCGAACACAGATACGCAGTATTTT
D gene: .
V gene: TRBV3-1
clone size: many
J gene: TRBJ2-3

CDR3 protein: CASSSSVTGELFF
CDR3 DNA: TGTGCCAGCAGTTCGTCAGTCACCGGGGAGCTGTTTTTT
D gene: .
V gene: TRBV3-1
clone size: .
J gene: TRBJ2-2